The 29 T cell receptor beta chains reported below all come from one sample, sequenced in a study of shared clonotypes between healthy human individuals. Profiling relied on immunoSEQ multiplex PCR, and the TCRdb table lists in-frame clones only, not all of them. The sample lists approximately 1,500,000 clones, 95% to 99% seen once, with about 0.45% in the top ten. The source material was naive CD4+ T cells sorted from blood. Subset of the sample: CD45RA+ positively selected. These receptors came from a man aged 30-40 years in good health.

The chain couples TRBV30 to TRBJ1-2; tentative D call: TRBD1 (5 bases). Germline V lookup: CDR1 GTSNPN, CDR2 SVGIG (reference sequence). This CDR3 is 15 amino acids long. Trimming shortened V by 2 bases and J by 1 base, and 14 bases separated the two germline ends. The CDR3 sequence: CAWSLAGTLNYGYTF. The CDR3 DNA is TGTGCCTGGAGTTTAGCGGGGACCCTTAACTATGGCTACACCTTC.

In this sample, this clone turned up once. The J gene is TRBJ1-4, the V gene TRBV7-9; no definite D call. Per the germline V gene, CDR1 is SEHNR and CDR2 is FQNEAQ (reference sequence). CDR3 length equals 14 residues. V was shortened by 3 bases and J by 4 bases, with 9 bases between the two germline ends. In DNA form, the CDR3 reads TGTGCCAGCAGCTTGCGGCGGCTTAATGAAAAACTGTTTTTT. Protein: CASSLRRLNEKLFF.

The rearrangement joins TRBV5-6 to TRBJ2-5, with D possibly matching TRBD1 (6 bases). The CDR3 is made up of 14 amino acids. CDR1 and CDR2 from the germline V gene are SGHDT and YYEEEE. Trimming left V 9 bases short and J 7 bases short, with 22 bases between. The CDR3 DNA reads TGTGCCACCGCGAGGGGGTCCCGCCAACGGACCCAGTACTTC. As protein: CATARGSRQRTQYF.

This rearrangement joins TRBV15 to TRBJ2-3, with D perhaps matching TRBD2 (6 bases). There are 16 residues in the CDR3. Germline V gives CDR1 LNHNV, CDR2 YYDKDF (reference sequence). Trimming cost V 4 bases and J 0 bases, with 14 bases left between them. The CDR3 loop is CATSNRAGRSTDTQYF. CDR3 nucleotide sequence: TGTGCCACCAGCAATCGGGCGGGGCGAAGCACAGATACGCAGTATTTT.

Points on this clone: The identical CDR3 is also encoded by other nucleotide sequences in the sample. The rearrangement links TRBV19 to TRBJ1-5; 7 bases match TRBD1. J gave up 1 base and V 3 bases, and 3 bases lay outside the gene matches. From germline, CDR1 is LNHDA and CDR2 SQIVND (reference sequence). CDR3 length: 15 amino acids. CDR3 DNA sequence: TGTGCCAGTAGTATCCGACAGGGAAGCAATCAGCCCCAGCATTTT. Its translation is CASSIRQGSNQPQHF.

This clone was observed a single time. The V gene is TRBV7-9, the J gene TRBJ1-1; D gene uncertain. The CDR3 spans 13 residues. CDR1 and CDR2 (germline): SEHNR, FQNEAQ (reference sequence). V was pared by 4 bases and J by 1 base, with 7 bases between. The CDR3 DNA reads TGTGCCAGCAGCTCCATGGGGAACACTGAAGCTTTCTTT. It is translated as CASSSMGNTEAFF.

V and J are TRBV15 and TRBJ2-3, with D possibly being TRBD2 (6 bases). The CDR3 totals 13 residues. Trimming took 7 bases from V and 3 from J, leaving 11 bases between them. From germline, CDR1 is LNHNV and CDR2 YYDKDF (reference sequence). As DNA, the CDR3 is TGTGCCACCAATTCGGCGGGAACAGATACGCAGTATTTT. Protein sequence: CATNSAGTDTQYF.

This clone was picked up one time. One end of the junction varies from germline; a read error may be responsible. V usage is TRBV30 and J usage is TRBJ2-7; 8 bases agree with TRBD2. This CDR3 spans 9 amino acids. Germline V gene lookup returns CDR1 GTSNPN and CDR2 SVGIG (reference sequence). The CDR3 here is CAWGLAPSF. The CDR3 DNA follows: TGTGCCTGGGGACTAGCTCCGAGCTTC.

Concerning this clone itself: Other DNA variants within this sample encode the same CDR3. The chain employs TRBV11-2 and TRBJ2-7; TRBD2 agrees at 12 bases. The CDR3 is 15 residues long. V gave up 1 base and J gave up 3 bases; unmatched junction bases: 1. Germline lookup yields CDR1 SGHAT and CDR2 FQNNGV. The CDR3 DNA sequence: TGTGCCAGCAGCTTAGGACTAGCGGGAGTCTACGAGCAGTACTTC. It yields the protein CASSLGLAGVYEQYF.

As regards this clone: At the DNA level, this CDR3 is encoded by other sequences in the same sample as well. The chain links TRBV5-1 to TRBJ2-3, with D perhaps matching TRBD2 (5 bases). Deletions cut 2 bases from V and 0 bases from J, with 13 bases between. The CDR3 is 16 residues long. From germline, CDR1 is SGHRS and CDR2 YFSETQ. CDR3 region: CASSFVLAASTDTQYF. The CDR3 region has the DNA TGCGCCAGCAGCTTCGTTCTAGCAGCTAGCACAGATACGCAGTATTTT.

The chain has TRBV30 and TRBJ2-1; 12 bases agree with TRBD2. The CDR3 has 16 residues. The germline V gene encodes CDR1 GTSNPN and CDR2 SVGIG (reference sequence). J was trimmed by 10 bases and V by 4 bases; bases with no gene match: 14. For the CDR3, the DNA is TGTGCCTGGACGCCCGGCCACGGACTAGCGGGGCGGGAGCAGTTCTTC. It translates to CAWTPGHGLAGREQFF.

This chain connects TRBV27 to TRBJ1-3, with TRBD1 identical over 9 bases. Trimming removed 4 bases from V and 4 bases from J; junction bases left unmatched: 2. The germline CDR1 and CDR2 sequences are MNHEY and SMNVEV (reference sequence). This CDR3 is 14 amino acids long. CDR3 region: CASSSGTGGNTIYF. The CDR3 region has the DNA TGTGCCAGCAGTTCCGGGACAGGGGGAAACACCATATATTTT.

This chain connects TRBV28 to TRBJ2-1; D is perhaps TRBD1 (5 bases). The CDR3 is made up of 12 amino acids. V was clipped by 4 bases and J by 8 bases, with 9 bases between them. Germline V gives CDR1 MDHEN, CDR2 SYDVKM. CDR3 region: CASSSLGHEQFF. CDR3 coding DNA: TGTGCCAGCAGTTCCTTGGGGCATGAGCAGTTCTTC.

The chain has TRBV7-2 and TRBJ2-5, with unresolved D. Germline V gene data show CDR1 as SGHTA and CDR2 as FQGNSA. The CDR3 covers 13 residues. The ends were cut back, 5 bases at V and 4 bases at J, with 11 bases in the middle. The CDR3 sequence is CASSPAPGETQYF. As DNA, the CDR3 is TGTGCCAGCAGCCCCGCCCCCGGAGAGACCCAGTACTTC.

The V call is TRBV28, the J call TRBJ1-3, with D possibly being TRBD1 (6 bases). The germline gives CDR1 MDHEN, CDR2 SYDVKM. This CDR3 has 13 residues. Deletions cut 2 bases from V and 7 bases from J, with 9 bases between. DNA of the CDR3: TGTGCCAGCAGTTTAGGGACACTCAACACCATATATTTT. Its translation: CASSLGTLNTIYF.

CDR3 bases: TGTGCCAGCCAGCGTTACAATCAGCCCCAGCATTTT. This encodes CASQRYNQPQHF. The V and J genes are TRBV28 and TRBJ1-5, with no clear D. CDR3 length equals 12 residues. V was shortened by 8 bases and J by 3 bases, with 8 bases between the two germline ends. The germline gives CDR1 MDHEN, CDR2 SYDVKM.

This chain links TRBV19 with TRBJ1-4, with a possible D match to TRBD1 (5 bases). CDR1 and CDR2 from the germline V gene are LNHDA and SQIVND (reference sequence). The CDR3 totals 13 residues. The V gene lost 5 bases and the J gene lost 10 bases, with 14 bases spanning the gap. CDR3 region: CASSLGDVGKLFF. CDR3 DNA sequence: TGTGCCAGTAGTTTAGGGGACGTCGGAAAACTGTTTTTT.

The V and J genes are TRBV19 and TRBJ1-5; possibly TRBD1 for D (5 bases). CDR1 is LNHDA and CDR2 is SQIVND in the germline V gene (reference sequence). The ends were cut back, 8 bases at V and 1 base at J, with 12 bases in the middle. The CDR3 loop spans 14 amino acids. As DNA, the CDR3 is TGTGCCAGTGGACGACAGTCAAGCAATCAGCCCCAGCATTTT. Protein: CASGRQSSNQPQHF.

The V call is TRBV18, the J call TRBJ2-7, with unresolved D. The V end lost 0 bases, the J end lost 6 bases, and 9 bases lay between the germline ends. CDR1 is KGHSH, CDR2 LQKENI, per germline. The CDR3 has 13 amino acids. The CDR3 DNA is TGTGCCAGCTCACCACCCAGCCAGTTCGAGCAGTACTTC. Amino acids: CASSPPSQFEQYF.

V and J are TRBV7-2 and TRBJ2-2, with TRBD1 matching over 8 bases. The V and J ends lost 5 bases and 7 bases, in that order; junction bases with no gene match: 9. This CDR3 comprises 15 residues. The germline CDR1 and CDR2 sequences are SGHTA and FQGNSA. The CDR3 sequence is CASSAARGLGGELFF. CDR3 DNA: TGTGCCAGCAGCGCTGCCAGGGGGCTTGGCGGGGAGCTGTTTTTT.

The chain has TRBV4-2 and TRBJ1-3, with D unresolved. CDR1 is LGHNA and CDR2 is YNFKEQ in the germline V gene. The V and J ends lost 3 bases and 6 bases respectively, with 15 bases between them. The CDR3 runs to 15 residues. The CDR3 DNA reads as TGTGCCAGCAGCCAGGGCCCGATAAAGGCAAACACCATATATTTT. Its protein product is CASSQGPIKANTIYF.

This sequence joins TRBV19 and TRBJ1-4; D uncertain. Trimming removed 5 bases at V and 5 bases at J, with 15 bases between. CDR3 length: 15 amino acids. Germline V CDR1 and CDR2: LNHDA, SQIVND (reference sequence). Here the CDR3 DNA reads TGTGCCAGTAGTTTCGGAGGACGTCGGAATGAAAAACTGTTTTTT. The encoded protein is CASSFGGRRNEKLFF.

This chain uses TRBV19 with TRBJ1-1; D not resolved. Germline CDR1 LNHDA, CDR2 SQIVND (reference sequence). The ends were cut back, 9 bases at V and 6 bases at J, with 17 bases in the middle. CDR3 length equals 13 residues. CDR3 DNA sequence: TGTGCCAGCAATCGACTTGGCTTTCCTGAAGCTTTCTTT. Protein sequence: CASNRLGFPEAFF. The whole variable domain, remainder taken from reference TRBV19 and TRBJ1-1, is DGGITQSPKYLFRKEGQNVTLSCEQNLNHDAMYWYRQDPGQGLRLIYYSQIVNDFQKGDIAEGYSVSREKKESFPLTVTSAQKNPTAFYLCASNRLGFPEAFFGQGTRLTVV.

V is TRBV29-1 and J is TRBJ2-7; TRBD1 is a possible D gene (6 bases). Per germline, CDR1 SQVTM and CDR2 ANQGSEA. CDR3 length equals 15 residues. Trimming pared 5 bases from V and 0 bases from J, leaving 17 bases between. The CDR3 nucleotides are TGCAGCGTTTCCCTCTCCCAGGGGAGCTCCTACGAGCAGTACTTC. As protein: CSVSLSQGSSYEQYF.

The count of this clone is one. CDR3 in DNA: TGTGCCAGCAGGCAGGCGGCCTTACGCTACGAGCAGTACTTC. Amino acid sequence: CASRQAALRYEQYF. The J gene is TRBJ2-7, the V gene TRBV28; no clear D. The V gene's germline CDR1 is MDHEN and CDR2 SYDVKM. This CDR3 contains 14 residues. V gave up 6 bases and J gave up 3 bases, with 15 bases separating them.

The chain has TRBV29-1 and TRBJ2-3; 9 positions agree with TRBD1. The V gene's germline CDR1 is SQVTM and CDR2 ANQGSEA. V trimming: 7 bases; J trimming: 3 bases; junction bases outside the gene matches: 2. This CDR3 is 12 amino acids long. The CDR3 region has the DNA TGCAGCGATGACAGGGGGACAGATACGCAGTATTTT. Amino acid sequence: CSDDRGTDTQYF.

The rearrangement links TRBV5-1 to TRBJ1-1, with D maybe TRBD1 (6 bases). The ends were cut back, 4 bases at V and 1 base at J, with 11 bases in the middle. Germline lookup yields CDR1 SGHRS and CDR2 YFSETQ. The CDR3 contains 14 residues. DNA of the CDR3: TGCGCCAGCAGCGGAGGGACATCGAACACTGAAGCTTTCTTT. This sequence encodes CASSGGTSNTEAFF.

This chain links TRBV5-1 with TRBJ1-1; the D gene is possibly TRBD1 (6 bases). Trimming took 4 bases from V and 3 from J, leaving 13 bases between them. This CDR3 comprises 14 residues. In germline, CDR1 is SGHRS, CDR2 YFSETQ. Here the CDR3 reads CASSTRTVDTEAFF. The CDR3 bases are TGCGCCAGCAGCACACGGACAGTCGACACTGAAGCTTTCTTT.

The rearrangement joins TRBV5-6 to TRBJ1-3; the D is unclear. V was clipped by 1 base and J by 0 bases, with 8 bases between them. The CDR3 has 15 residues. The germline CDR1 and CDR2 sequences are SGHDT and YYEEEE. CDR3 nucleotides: TGTGCCAGCAGCTTGAGCGGAGACTCTGGAAACACCATATATTTT. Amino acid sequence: CASSLSGDSGNTIYF.